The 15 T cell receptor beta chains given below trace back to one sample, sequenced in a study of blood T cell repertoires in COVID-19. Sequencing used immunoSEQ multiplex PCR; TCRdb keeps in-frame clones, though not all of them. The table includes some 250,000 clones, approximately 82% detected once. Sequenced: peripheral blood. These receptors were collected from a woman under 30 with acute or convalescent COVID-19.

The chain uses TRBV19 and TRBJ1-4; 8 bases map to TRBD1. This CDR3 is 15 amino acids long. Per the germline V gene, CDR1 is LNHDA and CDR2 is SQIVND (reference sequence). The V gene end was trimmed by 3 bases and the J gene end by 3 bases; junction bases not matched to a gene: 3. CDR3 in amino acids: CASSIGDRSNEKLFF. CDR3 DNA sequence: TGTGCCAGTAGTATCGGGGACAGGTCTAATGAAAAACTGTTTTTT.

CDR3 amino acids: CASSETKRISDYYGYTF. The CDR3, as DNA: TGTGCCAGCAGTGAAACGAAACGAATCAGCGACTACTATGGCTACACCTTC. This chain joins TRBV25-1 and TRBJ1-2; D is unclear. Germline CDR1 is MGHDK and CDR2 is SYGVNS. CDR3 length: 17 residues. The V and J ends lost 2 bases and 3 bases respectively, with 19 bases between them.

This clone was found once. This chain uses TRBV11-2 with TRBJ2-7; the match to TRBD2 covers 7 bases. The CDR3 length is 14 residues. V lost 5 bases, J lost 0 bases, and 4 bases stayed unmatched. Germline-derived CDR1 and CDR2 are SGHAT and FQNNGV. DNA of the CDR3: TGTGCCAGCAGCGCTAGCGGATACTCCTACGAGCAGTACTTC. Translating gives CASSASGYSYEQYF.

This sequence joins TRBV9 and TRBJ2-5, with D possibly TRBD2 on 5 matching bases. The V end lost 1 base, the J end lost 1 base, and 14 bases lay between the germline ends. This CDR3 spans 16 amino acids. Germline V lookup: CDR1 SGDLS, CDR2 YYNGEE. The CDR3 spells CASSVSGLSGQETQYF. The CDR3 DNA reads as TGTGCCAGCAGCGTATCAGGACTCTCGGGCCAAGAGACCCAGTACTTC.

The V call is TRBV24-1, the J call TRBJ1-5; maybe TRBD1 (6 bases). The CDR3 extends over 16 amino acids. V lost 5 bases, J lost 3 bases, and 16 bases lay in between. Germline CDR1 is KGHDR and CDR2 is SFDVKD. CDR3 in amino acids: CATSGARGSINQPQHF. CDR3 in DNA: TGTGCCACCAGTGGCGCAAGGGGGAGCATCAATCAGCCCCAGCATTTT.

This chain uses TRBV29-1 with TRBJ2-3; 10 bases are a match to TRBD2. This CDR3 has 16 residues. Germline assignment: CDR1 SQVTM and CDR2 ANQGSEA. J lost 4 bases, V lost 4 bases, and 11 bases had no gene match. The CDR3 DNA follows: TGCAGCGTTGCCCGATCTTCAGCGGGAGGGGCAGATACGCAGTATTTT. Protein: CSVARSSAGGADTQYF.

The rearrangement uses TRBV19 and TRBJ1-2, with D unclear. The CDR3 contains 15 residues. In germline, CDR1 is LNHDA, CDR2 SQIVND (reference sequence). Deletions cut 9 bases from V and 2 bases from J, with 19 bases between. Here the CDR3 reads CASSDAWGGNYGYTF. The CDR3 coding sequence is TGTGCCAGCTCTGATGCCTGGGGAGGAAACTATGGCTACACCTTC.

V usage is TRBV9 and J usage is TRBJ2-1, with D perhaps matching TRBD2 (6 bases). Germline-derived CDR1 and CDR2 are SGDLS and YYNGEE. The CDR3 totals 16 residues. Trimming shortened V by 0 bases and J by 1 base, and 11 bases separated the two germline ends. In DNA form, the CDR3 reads TGTGCCAGCAGCGTAGTCACGGGAGTGTCCTACAATGAGCAGTTCTTC. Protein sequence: CASSVVTGVSYNEQFF. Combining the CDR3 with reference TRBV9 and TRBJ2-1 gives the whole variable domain DSGVTQTPKHLITATGQRVTLRCSPRSGDLSVYWYQQSLDQGLQFLIQYYNGEERAKGNILERFSAQQFPDLHSELNLSSLELGDSALYFCASSVVTGVSYNEQFFGPGTRLTVL.

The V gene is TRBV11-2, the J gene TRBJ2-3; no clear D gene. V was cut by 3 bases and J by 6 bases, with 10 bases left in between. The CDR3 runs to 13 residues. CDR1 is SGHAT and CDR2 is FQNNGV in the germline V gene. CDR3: CASSFTRLDTQYF. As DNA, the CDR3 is TGTGCCAGCAGCTTCACCAGACTGGATACGCAGTATTTT.

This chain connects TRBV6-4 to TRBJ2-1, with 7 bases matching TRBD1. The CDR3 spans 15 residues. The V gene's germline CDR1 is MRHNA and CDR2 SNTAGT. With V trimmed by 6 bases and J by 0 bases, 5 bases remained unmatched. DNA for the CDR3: TGTGCCAGCAGCCCGGGACAGCACTCCTACAATGAGCAGTTCTTC. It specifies CASSPGQHSYNEQFF.

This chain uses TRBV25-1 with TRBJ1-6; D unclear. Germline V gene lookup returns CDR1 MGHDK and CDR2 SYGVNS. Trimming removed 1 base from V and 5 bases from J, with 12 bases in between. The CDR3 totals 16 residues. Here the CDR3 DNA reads TGTGCCAGCAGTGAATCGGGAGGGAACCATAATTCACCCCTCCACTTT. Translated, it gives CASSESGGNHNSPLHF.

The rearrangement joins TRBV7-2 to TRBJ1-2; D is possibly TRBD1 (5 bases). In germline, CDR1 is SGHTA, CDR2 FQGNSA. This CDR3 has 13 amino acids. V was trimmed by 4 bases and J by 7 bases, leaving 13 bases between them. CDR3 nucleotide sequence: TGTGCCAGCAGCTCAACGACAGCTGGTGGCTACACCTTC. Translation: CASSSTTAGGYTF.

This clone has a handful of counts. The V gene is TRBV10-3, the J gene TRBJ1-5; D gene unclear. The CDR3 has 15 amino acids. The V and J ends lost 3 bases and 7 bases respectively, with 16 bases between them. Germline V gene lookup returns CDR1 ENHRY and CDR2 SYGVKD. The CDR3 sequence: CAISDPGSHRQPQHF. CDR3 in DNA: TGTGCCATCAGTGACCCGGGGAGCCATAGGCAGCCCCAGCATTTT.

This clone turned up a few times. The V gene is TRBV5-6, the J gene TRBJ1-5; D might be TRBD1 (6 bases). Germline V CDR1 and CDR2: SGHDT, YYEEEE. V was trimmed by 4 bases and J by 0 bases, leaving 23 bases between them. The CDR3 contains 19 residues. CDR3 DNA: TGTGCCAGCAGCGCGACCGGGACATCGGCTCTATATAGCAATCAGCCCCAGCATTTT. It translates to CASSATGTSALYSNQPQHF.

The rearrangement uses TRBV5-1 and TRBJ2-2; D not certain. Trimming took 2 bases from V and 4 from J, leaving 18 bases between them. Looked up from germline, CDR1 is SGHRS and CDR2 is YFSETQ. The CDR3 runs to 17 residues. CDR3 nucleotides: TGCGCCAGCAGCTTTTGGCTAGTCCCTCGAGGCACCGGGGAGCTGTTTTTT. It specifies CASSFWLVPRGTGELFF.